One sample yielded the 17 T cell receptor beta chains listed below, sequenced in a study of blood T cells in healthy people across ages. The use of a sample-barcoded 5' primer and a J-beta primer mix characterized a second PCR of about 6 to 12 cycles. TCRdb recomputed calls from the 5' RACE reads with MiXCR, one row per CDR3 protein. The sample carries over 1.5 million distinct CDR3 sequences, about 50% recorded once. Sequencing used blood. These receptors originate from a woman in her forties in good health.

V is TRBV13 and J is TRBJ2-4; TRBD2 might be the D (7 bases). The DNA end is a closer match to TRBJ2-5, so the J assignment may be wrong. Germline CDR1 and CDR2: PRHDT and FYEKMQ (reference sequence). CDR3 length: 14 amino acids. The CDR3 DNA is TGTGCCAGCAGCTCCCGGGGGGCCAAAGAGACCCAGTACTTC. Its translation is CASSSRGAKETQYF.

This clonotype was found a few times. This could be a read error, since a much larger clone is one nucleotide away. The genes are TRBV7-2 and TRBJ1-1; D unclear. The CDR3 length is 13 residues. Between the trimmed V and J ends, which lost 2 bases and 1 base, there was a span of 5 bases. Germline assignment: CDR1 SGHTA and CDR2 FQGNSA. CDR3 sequence: CASSLWQNTEAFF. Here the CDR3 DNA reads TGTGCCAGCAGCTTATGGCAGAACACTGAAGCTTTCTTT.

This chain links TRBV24-1 with TRBJ2-1, with a possible D match to TRBD2 (6 bases). V shed 9 bases and J shed 0 bases, with 11 bases lying between them. Germline V gives CDR1 KGHDR, CDR2 SFDVKD. This CDR3 is built from 14 residues. DNA of the CDR3: TGTGCCACCGGGGACTTTAGCTCCTACAATGAGCAGTTCTTC. Translating gives CATGDFSSYNEQFF.

This clonotype was counted only a few times. J is TRBJ1-2 and V is TRBV2; D is unresolved. The CDR3 spans 13 residues. Germline V gives CDR1 SNHLY, CDR2 FYNNEI. The ends were cut back, 5 bases at V and 6 bases at J, with 13 bases in the middle. The CDR3 DNA is TGTGCCAGCAGTTGGGGTGGAAGAGATGGCTACACCTTC. Its protein is CASSWGGRDGYTF.

The chain has TRBV7-2 and TRBJ2-5; D is undetermined. This CDR3 is 13 amino acids long. The V and J ends lost 6 bases and 5 bases respectively, with 13 bases between them. In germline, CDR1 is SGHTA, CDR2 FQGNSA. The CDR3 is CASSSGTFETQYF. The CDR3 bases are TGTGCCAGCAGTTCGGGCACCTTCGAGACCCAGTACTTC.

This chain joins TRBV20-1 and TRBJ2-4; D remains unclear. This CDR3 has 16 amino acids. The germline V gene encodes CDR1 DFQATT and CDR2 SNEGSKA (reference sequence). The V end lost 3 bases, the J end lost 1 base, and 16 bases lay between the germline ends. The CDR3 loop is CSARDLTKAAKNIQYF. The CDR3 bases are TGCAGTGCTAGGGATCTTACAAAGGCGGCCAAAAACATTCAGTACTTC.

The chain employs TRBV7-2 and TRBJ2-7; tentative D call: TRBD1 (6 bases). The CDR3 is 13 amino acids. Trimming left V 7 bases short and J 2 bases short, with 12 bases between. Germline loops: CDR1 SGHTA, CDR2 FQGNSA. The CDR3 here is CASTMGHTYEQYF. The CDR3 DNA sequence: TGTGCCAGCACCATGGGACATACCTACGAGCAGTACTTC.

This clonotype has more than one count but fewer than ten. The chain joins TRBV5-1 to TRBJ1-2; 10 nucleotides line up with TRBD1. CDR3 size: 16 residues. Germline V gives CDR1 SGHRS, CDR2 YFSETQ. Trimming cost V 3 bases and J 3 bases; bases outside gene matches: 8. The CDR3 coding sequence is TGCGCCAGCAGCTCAGGAGCCGGGACAGGGGACTATGGCTACACCTTC. This gives the protein CASSSGAGTGDYGYTF.

This clonotype has a single count. This may come from a read error, since a much larger clone is one base off. V gene TRBV5-1 combines with J gene TRBJ2-3, with D perhaps TRBD1 (6 bases). CDR1 is SGHRS, CDR2 YFSETQ, per germline. The CDR3 has 14 residues. CDR3 nucleotides: TGCGCCAGCAGCTTGGGGACAGCCACAGATACGCGGTATTTT. It is translated as CASSLGTATDTRYF.

The genes are TRBV5-1 and TRBJ2-1, with 12 bases identical to TRBD2. There are 20 residues in the CDR3. From germline, CDR1 is SGHRS and CDR2 YFSETQ. V shed 1 base and J 0 bases; nucleotides not matched to a gene: 11. The CDR3 is CASSLPGLAGLRSSYNEQFF. CDR3 DNA: TGCGCCAGCAGCTTGCCCGGACTAGCGGGGCTCAGAAGCTCCTACAATGAGCAGTTCTTC.

The chain recombines TRBV12-3 or TRBV12-4 with TRBJ2-7; either TRBD1 or TRBD2 may supply D (5 bases each). Trimming pared 6 bases from V and 2 bases from J, leaving 11 bases between. This CDR3 comprises 13 residues. CDR3 sequence reads: CASREDIPYEQYF. The CDR3 bases are TGTGCCAGCAGGGAGGACATACCCTACGAGCAGTACTTC.

This clonotype was counted at least ten times. The chain couples TRBV9 to TRBJ2-1; possible D gene TRBD1, 5 bases. The CDR3 is made up of 12 amino acids. Trimming left V 4 bases short and J 7 bases short, with 9 bases between. CDR1 SGDLS and CDR2 YYNGEE come from the germline V gene. In DNA form, the CDR3 reads TGTGCCAGCAGCAGACAGTCTAATGAGCAGTTCTTC. Translation: CASSRQSNEQFF.

This clonotype appeared a few times. The chain joins TRBV27 to TRBJ2-7; 11 bases match TRBD1. This CDR3 contains 15 residues. Germline trimming cut 6 bases from V and 5 bases from J; bases unmatched to any gene: 9. CDR1 is MNHEY and CDR2 is SMNVEV in the germline V gene (reference sequence). CDR3 nucleotide sequence: TGTGCCAGCAGAAGATCGGGACAGGGGGGACACGAGCAGTACTTC. This translates into CASRRSGQGGHEQYF.

A few counts support this clonotype. The chain uses TRBV4-3 and TRBJ1-2; 9 positions match TRBD1. CDR1 is LGHNA, CDR2 YSLEER, per germline. The CDR3 runs 15 residues. V was clipped by 4 bases and J by 8 bases; unmatched bases: 11. DNA for the CDR3: TGCGCCAGCAGCCGGATAGGGACAGGGCACTCAGGCTACACCTTC. This codes for CASSRIGTGHSGYTF.

This clonotype was seen a few times. The chain carries TRBV6-1 and TRBJ2-4; D possibly uses TRBD1 or TRBD2 (5 bases each). Judging by the DNA end, TRBJ2-7 fits better; the J call may be wrong. In germline, CDR1 is MNHNS, CDR2 SASEGT. The CDR3 consists of 17 residues. CDR3 amino acids: CASSDRVDSRGVYEQYF. In nucleotides, the CDR3 is TGTGCCAGCAGTGATCGGGTCGACTCCCGGGGCGTCTACGAGCAGTACTTC.

The chain carries TRBV20-1 and TRBJ2-4; TRBD2 agrees at 10 bases. The J call may be mistaken, given a closer DNA end match to TRBJ2-7. Germline values: CDR1 DFQATT, CDR2 SNEGSKA (reference sequence). The CDR3 sequence is 12 residues long. CDR3 sequence: CSATGLATEQYF. DNA for the CDR3: TGCAGTGCTACGGGACTAGCGACCGAGCAGTACTTC.

This chain joins TRBV29-1 and TRBJ1-2; 7 bases line up with TRBD1. Germline lookup yields CDR1 SQVTM and CDR2 ANQGSEA. This CDR3 comprises 14 residues. V gave up 3 bases and J gave up 8 bases; unmatched junction bases: 12. Written as DNA, the CDR3 is TGCAGCGTTGATCTGACAGGGACTGGACGGGGCTACACCTTC. Translated: CSVDLTGTGRGYTF.